These T cell receptor beta chains were read from a single sample in a study of blood T cell repertoires in COVID-19. Libraries were prepared by immunoSEQ multiplex PCR; TCRdb keeps only in-frame clonotypes and omits some of them. The table lists 250,000 or so clones, 75% to 85% of them singletons, with around 5.5% in the top ten. Sequencing was done on a sample of peripheral blood. These receptors originate from a human donor in a cohort sampled during active COVID-19. The CDR3 runs from the conserved cysteine through the conserved F or W. D genes are given only for firm matches. Rows may omit the clone size; those that give it use once, few, many or a size class.

v_gene: TRBV12-3/TRBV12-4; j_gene: TRBJ2-1; abundance: .; d_gene: .; CDR3nt: TGTGCCAGCAGTTCGCTAAATGAGCAGTTCTTC; CDR3aa: CASSSLNEQFF
v_gene: TRBV7-2; j_gene: TRBJ2-7; abundance: .; d_gene: .; CDR3nt: TGTGCCAGCAGCACCGAGGGAGCATCTTTTATCTCCTACGAGCAGTACTTC; CDR3aa: CASSTEGASFISYEQYF
v_gene: TRBV15; j_gene: TRBJ2-1; abundance: .; d_gene: .; CDR3nt: TGTGCCACCAGCAGGCACAGCGAGGGGGTAAATGAGCAGTTCTTC; CDR3aa: CATSRHSEGVNEQFF
v_gene: TRBV24-1; j_gene: TRBJ2-3; abundance: .; d_gene: .; CDR3nt: TGTGCCACCAGTGTCGGGGGACCCCTCACAGATACGCAGTATTTT; CDR3aa: CATSVGGPLTDTQYF
v_gene: TRBV28; j_gene: TRBJ2-7; abundance: .; d_gene: TRBD1; CDR3nt: TGTGCCAGCAGACGAGCCGGGACAGGGCCCTACGAGCAGTACTTC; CDR3aa: CASRRAGTGPYEQYF
v_gene: TRBV11-2; j_gene: TRBJ2-1; abundance: .; d_gene: TRBD2; CDR3nt: TGTGCCAGCAGCGTCGGGACTAGCGGGGGTGATGAGCAGTTCTTC; CDR3aa: CASSVGTSGGDEQFF
v_gene: TRBV3-1/TRBV3-2; j_gene: TRBJ2-7; abundance: few; d_gene: TRBD1; CDR3nt: TGTGCCAGCAGCCAAAGCGACAGGGGTATAGGGGAGCAGTACTTC; CDR3aa: CASSQSDRGIGEQYF
v_gene: TRBV5-3; j_gene: TRBJ2-1; abundance: .; d_gene: TRBD2; CDR3nt: TGTGCCAGAAGCTTACCAGGACTAGCGGGTTTGTGTGACAATGAGCAGTTCTTC; CDR3aa: CARSLPGLAGLCDNEQFF
v_gene: TRBV7-6; j_gene: TRBJ1-2; abundance: .; d_gene: TRBD1; CDR3nt: TGTGCCAGCAGCTTCGACACAGGGGGTGGCTACACCTTC; CDR3aa: CASSFDTGGGYTF
v_gene: TRBV27; j_gene: TRBJ2-1; abundance: .; d_gene: TRBD2; CDR3nt: TGTGCCAGCAGGGGACTAGCGGGATACTACAATGAGCAGTTCTTC; CDR3aa: CASRGLAGYYNEQFF
v_gene: TRBV2; j_gene: TRBJ2-7; abundance: .; d_gene: .; CDR3nt: TGTGCCAGCAGAGCTACAGGGCCCGACGAGCAGTACTTC; CDR3aa: CASRATGPDEQYF
v_gene: TRBV6-5; j_gene: TRBJ2-6; abundance: .; d_gene: .; CDR3nt: TGTGCCAGTAAACCAGGGGCCTCTGGGGCCAACGTCCTGACTTTC; CDR3aa: CASKPGASGANVLTF
v_gene: TRBV27; j_gene: TRBJ2-1; abundance: .; d_gene: TRBD1; CDR3nt: TGTGCCAGCAGGACAGGACAGGGATCCTACAATGAGCAGTTCTTC; CDR3aa: CASRTGQGSYNEQFF
v_gene: TRBV6-5; j_gene: TRBJ2-1; abundance: .; d_gene: .; CDR3nt: TGTGCCAGCAGGTCCCCAGGGGTCTGGGATGAGCAGTTCTTC; CDR3aa: CASRSPGVWDEQFF
v_gene: TRBV29-1; j_gene: TRBJ1-4; abundance: .; d_gene: .; CDR3nt: TGCAGCGTTGAATCCGTGGGGGAGGGAAGGGAAAAACTGTTTTTT; CDR3aa: CSVESVGEGREKLFF
v_gene: TRBV5-1; j_gene: TRBJ2-5; abundance: once; d_gene: TRBD2; CDR3nt: TGCGCCAGCAGCTTGGTACTAGCGGGAGAGGAGACCCAGTACTTC; CDR3aa: CASSLVLAGEETQYF
v_gene: TRBV4-1; j_gene: TRBJ1-5; abundance: .; d_gene: .; CDR3nt: TGCGCCAGCAGCCAAGATGGCGGGGCTGTTCAGCCCCAGCATTTT; CDR3aa: CASSQDGGAVQPQHF
v_gene: TRBV11-1; j_gene: TRBJ2-3; abundance: .; d_gene: TRBD2; CDR3nt: TGTGCCAGCAGCCGGGGGGAGCGGGAGTACACAGATACGCAGTATTTT; CDR3aa: CASSRGEREYTDTQYF
v_gene: TRBV5-1; j_gene: TRBJ2-7; abundance: .; d_gene: TRBD1; CDR3nt: TGCGCCAGCAGCCCACAGGGGGACTACGAGCAGTACTTC; CDR3aa: CASSPQGDYEQYF
v_gene: TRBV11-2; j_gene: TRBJ2-1; abundance: .; d_gene: .; CDR3nt: TGTGCCAGCAGCCCCATTGTGGAGGCTGAGCAGTTCTTC; CDR3aa: CASSPIVEAEQFF
v_gene: TRBV5-1; j_gene: TRBJ1-1; abundance: .; d_gene: TRBD1; CDR3nt: TGCGCCAGCAGCTTGGCCGGGTCAGGGGGCAGGAACACTGAAGCTTTCTTT; CDR3aa: CASSLAGSGGRNTEAFF
v_gene: TRBV6-5; j_gene: TRBJ2-5; abundance: once; d_gene: TRBD2; CDR3nt: TGTGCCAGCAAACTAGCGGGATTTCAAGAGACCCAGTACTTC; CDR3aa: CASKLAGFQETQYF
v_gene: TRBV7-2; j_gene: TRBJ1-1; abundance: .; d_gene: .; CDR3nt: TGTGCCAGCAGCTTAACGGGGGAAGCTTTCTTT; CDR3aa: CASSLTGEAFF
v_gene: TRBV27; j_gene: TRBJ2-3; abundance: once; d_gene: .; CDR3nt: TGTGCCGTGAGGGGGTGGAGCACAGATACGCAGTATTTT; CDR3aa: CAVRGWSTDTQYF
v_gene: TRBV19; j_gene: TRBJ2-2; abundance: .; d_gene: TRBD1; CDR3nt: TGTGCCAGTAGTATTGGGACAGCGAACACCGGGGAGCTGTTTTTT; CDR3aa: CASSIGTANTGELFF
v_gene: TRBV10-2; j_gene: TRBJ2-7; abundance: .; d_gene: TRBD2; CDR3nt: TGCGCCAGCAGTGATGGGGCTAGCGGGACTTATGAGCAGTACTTC; CDR3aa: CASSDGASGTYEQYF
v_gene: TRBV6-6; j_gene: TRBJ2-1; abundance: .; d_gene: .; CDR3nt: TGTGCCAGCAGTTACGGCACAGGGAGACTTGAGCAGTTCTTC; CDR3aa: CASSYGTGRLEQFF
v_gene: TRBV7-9; j_gene: TRBJ2-5; abundance: .; d_gene: .; CDR3nt: TGTGCCAGCAGCCAGAACAGGGACCAAGAGACCCAGTACTTC; CDR3aa: CASSQNRDQETQYF
v_gene: TRBV14; j_gene: TRBJ1-2; abundance: .; d_gene: .; CDR3nt: TGTGCCAGCAGCCAACAACAGGGTAGTGGCTACACCTTC; CDR3aa: CASSQQQGSGYTF
v_gene: TRBV29-1; j_gene: TRBJ1-1; abundance: .; d_gene: .; CDR3nt: TGCAGCGTTGAAAACGCTGGGCAGCTTAACACTGAAGCTTTCTTT; CDR3aa: CSVENAGQLNTEAFF
v_gene: TRBV7-9; j_gene: TRBJ2-1; abundance: .; d_gene: TRBD1; CDR3nt: TGTGCCAGCAGCTCCTCACAGGGGGCCCCACCATCAGGGGGTAATGAGCAGTTCTTC; CDR3aa: CASSSSQGAPPSGGNEQFF
v_gene: TRBV28; j_gene: TRBJ2-7; abundance: .; d_gene: TRBD1; CDR3nt: TGTGCCAGCAGTTTACGACTCGGGACAGGGGTTTACGAGCAGTACTTC; CDR3aa: CASSLRLGTGVYEQYF
v_gene: TRBV6-5; j_gene: TRBJ2-2; abundance: .; d_gene: TRBD1; CDR3nt: TGTGCCACCACAGGGGGCGCGAACACCGGGGAGCTGTTTTTT; CDR3aa: CATTGGANTGELFF
v_gene: TRBV6-5; j_gene: TRBJ1-3; abundance: .; d_gene: .; CDR3nt: TGTGCCAGCAGTCGGGACGGAGGGAACACCATATATTTT; CDR3aa: CASSRDGGNTIYF
v_gene: TRBV18; j_gene: TRBJ2-6; abundance: .; d_gene: .; CDR3nt: TGTGCCAGCTCAACAGGACAGTCTGGGGCCAACGTCCTGACTTTC; CDR3aa: CASSTGQSGANVLTF
v_gene: TRBV10-3; j_gene: TRBJ2-7; abundance: .; d_gene: .; CDR3nt: TGTGCCATCAGTCCGGACTCTGGAGCCGAGCAGTACTTC; CDR3aa: CAISPDSGAEQYF
v_gene: TRBV9; j_gene: TRBJ2-2; abundance: .; d_gene: .; CDR3nt: TGTGCCAGCACCCTATCCGCGGGTATGAACACCGGGGAGCTGTTTTTT; CDR3aa: CASTLSAGMNTGELFF
v_gene: TRBV14; j_gene: TRBJ1-6; abundance: .; d_gene: .; CDR3nt: TGTGCCAGCAGCCCCCACCGAGGACTCAGGAGCTCCTATAATTCACCCCTCCACTTT; CDR3aa: CASSPHRGLRSSYNSPLHF
v_gene: TRBV30; j_gene: TRBJ2-3; abundance: .; d_gene: TRBD2; CDR3nt: TGTGCCTGGAGTGTACAGAGCGGGGCGGATACGCAGTATTTT; CDR3aa: CAWSVQSGADTQYF
v_gene: TRBV5-1; j_gene: TRBJ2-3; abundance: .; d_gene: TRBD2; CDR3nt: TGCGCCAGCAGCCCCGAACTAGCGGGGATCACAGATACGCAGTATTTT; CDR3aa: CASSPELAGITDTQYF
v_gene: TRBV5-4; j_gene: TRBJ2-2; abundance: .; d_gene: .; CDR3nt: TGTGCCAGCAGCTCCAAGACGGGAGCCAGCACCGGGGAGCTGTTTTTT; CDR3aa: CASSSKTGASTGELFF